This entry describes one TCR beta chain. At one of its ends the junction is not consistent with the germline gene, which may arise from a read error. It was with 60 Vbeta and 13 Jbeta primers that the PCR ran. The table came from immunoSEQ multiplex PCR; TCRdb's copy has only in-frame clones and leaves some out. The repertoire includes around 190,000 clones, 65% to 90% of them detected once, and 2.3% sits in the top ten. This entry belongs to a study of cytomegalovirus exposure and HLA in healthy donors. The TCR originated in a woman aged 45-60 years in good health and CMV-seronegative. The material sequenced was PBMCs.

The CDR3 loop is CSSSLVGAGAVHEQFF. CDR3 DNA sequence: TGTTCCAGCAGCTTAGTAGGAGCGGGAGCGGTACATGAGCAGTTCTTC. The chain carries TRBV7-9 and TRBJ2-1; 8 bases align to TRBD2. The CDR3 contains 16 residues. The germline V gene has CDR1 SEHNR and CDR2 FQNEAQ (reference sequence). The entire variable domain, with the rest obtained from reference TRBV7-9 and TRBJ2-1, is as follows: DTGVSQNPRHKITKRGQNVTFRCDPISEHNRLYWYRQTLGQGPEFLTYFQNEAQLEKSRLLSDRFSAERPKGSFSTLEIQRTEQGDSAMYLCSSSLVGAGAVHEQFFGPGTRLTVL.